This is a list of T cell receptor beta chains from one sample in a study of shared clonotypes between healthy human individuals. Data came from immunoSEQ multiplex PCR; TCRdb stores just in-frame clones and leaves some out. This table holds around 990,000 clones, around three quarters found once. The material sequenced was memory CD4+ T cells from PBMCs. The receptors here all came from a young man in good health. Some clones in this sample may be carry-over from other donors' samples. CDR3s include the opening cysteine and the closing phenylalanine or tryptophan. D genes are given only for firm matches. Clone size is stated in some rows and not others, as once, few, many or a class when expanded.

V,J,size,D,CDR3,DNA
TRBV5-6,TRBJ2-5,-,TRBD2,CASSLAGGSNLRETQYF,TGTGCCAGCAGCTTGGCGGGAGGATCCAACCTCAGGGAGACCCAGTACTTC
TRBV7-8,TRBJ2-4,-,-,CASSLASNIQYF,TGTGCCAGCAGCTTAGCGTCAAACATTCAGTACTTC
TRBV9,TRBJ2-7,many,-,CASSAGPAAQEYF,TGTGCCAGCAGCGCGGGACCAGCGGCTCAAGAGTACTTC
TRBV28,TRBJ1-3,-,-,CASSLPYPQGSGNTIYF,TGTGCCAGCAGTTTACCCTATCCCCAGGGATCTGGAAACACCATATATTTT
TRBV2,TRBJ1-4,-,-,CASSLGSPEKLFF,TGTGCCAGCAGCCTGGGGTCGCCCGAAAAACTGTTTTTT
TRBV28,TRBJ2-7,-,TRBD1,CASRAGDSSYEQYF,TGTGCCAGCAGAGCCGGGGACAGCTCCTACGAGCAGTACTTC
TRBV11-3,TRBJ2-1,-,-,CASSLGGSSYNEQFF,TGTGCCAGCAGCTTAGGAGGGTCCTCCTACAATGAGCAGTTCTTC
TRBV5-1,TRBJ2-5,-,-,CASSLGAAGGQETQYF,TGCGCCAGCAGCTTGGGGGCGGCAGGGGGGCAAGAGACCCAGTACTTC
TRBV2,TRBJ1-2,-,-,CASSDDRNYGYTF,TGTGCCAGCAGTGATGACAGAAACTATGGCTACACCTTC
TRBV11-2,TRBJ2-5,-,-,CASSLSRGTETQYF,TGTGCCAGCAGCTTAAGTCGCGGGACGGAGACCCAGTACTTC
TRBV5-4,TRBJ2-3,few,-,CASSSPDRRSTDTQYF,TGTGCCAGCAGCTCGCCCGACAGGCGAAGCACAGATACGCAGTATTTT
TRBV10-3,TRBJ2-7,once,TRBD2,CAISGGLEGGEQYF,TGTGCCATCAGTGGAGGGCTAGAGGGAGGGGAGCAGTACTTC
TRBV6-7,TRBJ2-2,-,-,CASSPSGAGNTGELFF,TGTGCCAGCAGCCCTTCAGGGGCTGGCAACACCGGGGAGCTGTTTTTT
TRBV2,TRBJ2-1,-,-,CASRKRDVSYNEQFF,TGTGCCAGCAGGAAGAGGGACGTTTCCTACAATGAGCAGTTCTTC
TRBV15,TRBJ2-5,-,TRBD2,CATSSGGVWETQYF,TGTGCCACCAGCAGCGGGGGGGTATGGGAGACCCAGTACTTC
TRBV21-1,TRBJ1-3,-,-,CASSNVVGTTQFSGNTIYF,TGTGCCAGCAGCAATGTGGTGGGGACAACCCAGTTCTCTGGAAACACCATATATTTT
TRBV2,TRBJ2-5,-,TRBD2,CANQRRGRAQETQYF,TGTGCCAACCAACGACGCGGGAGGGCGCAAGAGACCCAGTACTTC
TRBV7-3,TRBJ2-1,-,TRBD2,CASSPGGAGGGDEQFF,TGTGCCAGCAGCCCCGGGGGAGCGGGAGGTGGCGATGAGCAGTTCTTC
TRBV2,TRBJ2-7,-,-,CASFRTVTYEQYF,TGTGCCAGCTTCCGGACAGTCACCTACGAGCAGTACTTC
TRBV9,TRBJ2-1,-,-,CASSPAPAYNEQFF,TGTGCCAGCAGCCCCGCGCCGGCGTACAATGAGCAGTTCTTC
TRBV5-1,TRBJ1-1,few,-,CASSADPSTEAFF,TGCGCCAGCAGCGCGGATCCTTCCACTGAAGCTTTCTTT
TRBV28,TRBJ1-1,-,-,CASSLVGVTEAFF,TGTGCCAGCAGCCTTGTTGGAGTCACTGAAGCTTTCTTT
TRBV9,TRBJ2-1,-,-,CASSVNVGYNEQFF,TGTGCCAGCAGCGTAAATGTCGGCTACAATGAGCAGTTCTTC
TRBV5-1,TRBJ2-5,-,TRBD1,CASSLALTGAGWETQYF,TGCGCCAGCAGCTTGGCCCTGACAGGGGCCGGGTGGGAGACCCAGTACTTC
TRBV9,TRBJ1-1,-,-,CASSGVNTEAFF,TGTGCCAGCAGCGGCGTGAACACTGAAGCTTTCTTT
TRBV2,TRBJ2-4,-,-,CASSVDRADIQYF,TGTGCCAGCAGTGTTGATAGAGCGGACATTCAGTACTTC
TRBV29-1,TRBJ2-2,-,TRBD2,CSVGGTSGNTGELFF,TGCAGCGTTGGGGGGACTAGCGGCAACACCGGGGAGCTGTTTTTT
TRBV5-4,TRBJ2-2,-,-,CAIPGGTYTGELFF,TGTGCCATCCCGGGCGGGACGTACACCGGGGAGCTGTTTTTT